This is a list of T cell receptor beta chains from one sample in a study of T cell responses to AZD1222 COVID-19 vaccine. The repertoire was sequenced with immunoSEQ multiplex PCR; TCRdb's copy has only in-frame clones and lacks some. The table includes tens of thousands of clones, about nine tenths detected once. The material sequenced was peripheral blood, taken 28 days after the second AZD1222 dose. All receptors derive from an adult who received the AZD1222 COVID-19 vaccine. Each CDR3 is given with its conserved first and last residue. A D gene is named only where the DNA matches it firmly. Some rows have no size entry. The others give once, few or many, or a class for an expanded clone.

TRBV5-1	TRBJ1-1	.	.	CASSLEVGGAFF	TGCGCCAGCAGCCTAGAGGTCGGGGGAGCTTTCTTT
TRBV5-1	TRBJ2-7	.	.	CASRAAWPAPYEQYF	TGCGCCAGCAGAGCCGCATGGCCGGCCCCCTACGAGCAGTACTTC
TRBV20-1	TRBJ2-3	.	once	CSASKGTDTQYF	TGCAGTGCTAGTAAAGGCACAGATACGCAGTATTTT
TRBV3-1/TRBV3-2	TRBJ2-2	TRBD2	.	CASSQASGSNTGELFF	TGTGCCAGCAGCCAAGCTAGCGGATCGAACACCGGGGAGCTGTTTTTT
TRBV7-9	TRBJ1-2	.	.	CASSLRDLGGYTF	TGTGCCAGCAGCTTAAGGGACCTGGGTGGCTACACCTTC
TRBV7-2	TRBJ2-2	TRBD2	.	CASSLEEGLAAGELFF	TGTGCCAGCAGCTTAGAGGAGGGGCTAGCGGCCGGGGAGCTGTTTTTT
TRBV12-3/TRBV12-4	TRBJ1-2	.	.	CASSLNFYGYTF	TGTGCCAGCAGTTTAAACTTCTATGGCTACACCTTC
TRBV2	TRBJ1-1	.	.	CASTVQPNTEAFF	TGTGCCAGCACGGTACAGCCTAACACTGAAGCTTTCTTT
TRBV5-4	TRBJ1-2	TRBD1	.	CASSLGQGKTFGYTF	TGTGCCAGCAGCTTGGGACAGGGGAAAACCTTCGGCTACACCTTC
TRBV19	TRBJ1-5	.	.	CASSIGNSGNQPQHF	TGTGCCAGTAGTATAGGGAACAGTGGCAATCAGCCCCAGCATTTT
TRBV19	TRBJ2-7	TRBD1	.	CASSTTGTGAYEQYF	TGTGCCAGTAGTACGACCGGGACAGGGGCCTACGAGCAGTACTTC
TRBV4-1	TRBJ2-5	TRBD2	.	CASSQAGTSGQETQYF	TGCGCCAGCAGCCAGGCCGGGACTAGCGGGCAAGAGACCCAGTACTTC
TRBV7-8	TRBJ2-7	.	.	CASRRQESYEQYF	TGTGCCAGCAGACGACAGGAGAGCTACGAGCAGTACTTC
TRBV5-4	TRBJ2-7	TRBD1	.	CASSWTGKDEQYF	TGTGCCAGCAGTTGGACAGGGAAGGACGAGCAGTACTTC
TRBV5-4	TRBJ1-1	.	.	CASSADRGTEAFF	TGTGCCAGCAGCGCGGACAGAGGCACTGAAGCTTTCTTT
TRBV10-2	TRBJ1-6	.	.	CASRVGGANSPLHF	TGCGCCAGCAGGGTGGGGGGCGCGAATTCACCCCTCCACTTT
TRBV3-1/TRBV3-2	TRBJ2-3	.	once	CASSRSAGTLSTDTQYF	TGTGCCAGCAGCCGATCAGCGGGGACACTTAGCACAGATACGCAGTATTTT
TRBV28	TRBJ1-1	.	.	CASSFTRENTEAFF	TGTGCCAGCAGTTTTACCCGGGAGAACACTGAAGCTTTCTTT
TRBV15	TRBJ2-5	TRBD1	.	CATSSSGGAGTQYF	TGTGCCACCAGCAGTTCAGGGGGCGCAGGGACCCAGTACTTC
TRBV3-1/TRBV3-2	TRBJ1-5	.	.	CASSFRGVSNQPQHF	TGTGCCAGCAGCTTCAGGGGAGTTAGCAATCAGCCCCAGCATTTT
TRBV30	TRBJ2-4	TRBD2	.	CAWSSSGGAKNIQYF	TGTGCCTGGAGTTCTAGCGGGGGGGCCAAAAACATTCAGTACTTC
TRBV28	TRBJ1-2	.	.	CASSLFRSYGYTF	TGTGCCAGCAGTTTATTTCGGTCCTATGGCTACACCTTC
TRBV5-6	TRBJ1-4	.	.	CASSLVAENEKLFF	TGTGCCAGCAGCTTGGTGGCGGAAAATGAAAAACTGTTTTTT
TRBV12-3/TRBV12-4	TRBJ1-1	.	.	CASSLLGPEAFF	TGTGCCAGCAGTTTGTTGGGACCTGAGGCTTTCTTT
TRBV5-1	TRBJ2-1	TRBD1	.	CASSPDRGAYEQFF	TGCGCCAGCAGCCCGGACAGGGGGGCTTATGAGCAGTTCTTC
TRBV9	TRBJ2-3	.	.	CASSVSSRFTDTQYF	TGTGCCAGCAGCGTTTCTAGCAGATTCACAGATACGCAGTATTTT
TRBV7-9	TRBJ2-1	.	.	CASSFGQEAVNEQFF	TGTGCCAGCAGCTTCGGGCAGGAGGCGGTCAATGAGCAGTTCTTC
TRBV30	TRBJ2-2	.	.	CAWSVKLGVGELFF	TGTGCCTGGAGTGTTAAATTGGGAGTCGGGGAGCTGTTTTTT
TRBV5-4	TRBJ1-1	TRBD1	.	CASSLANLGQGLAFF	TGTGCCAGCAGCTTGGCCAACTTAGGACAGGGCCTAGCTTTCTTT
TRBV5-1	TRBJ2-3	.	few	CASSLATDTQYF	TGCGCCAGCAGCTTGGCCACAGATACGCAGTATTTT
TRBV24-1	TRBJ2-7	.	once	CATREGSSEEQYF	TGTGCCACCAGGGAGGGGTCCTCGGAGGAGCAGTACTTC
TRBV5-4	TRBJ1-4	.	.	CAMSPGLYTTNEKLFF	TGTGCCATGTCCCCCGGACTATACACAACTAATGAAAAACTGTTTTTT
TRBV11-2	TRBJ1-1	.	.	CASSLGRVNTEAFF	TGTGCCAGCAGCTTAGGGAGGGTGAACACTGAAGCTTTCTTT
TRBV27	TRBJ1-5	TRBD1	.	CASSPDRGPGGNQPQHF	TGTGCCAGCAGCCCAGACAGGGGCCCTGGTGGCAATCAGCCCCAGCATTTT
TRBV30	TRBJ2-6	.	few	CAWSVPVSGANVLTF	TGTGCCTGGAGTGTACCTGTCTCTGGGGCCAACGTCCTGACTTTC
TRBV27	TRBJ1-2	.	.	CASSTAGINYGYTF	TGTGCCAGCAGTACGGCAGGGATAAACTATGGCTACACCTTC
TRBV28	TRBJ2-7	.	.	CASSFMRPRSYEQYF	TGTGCCAGCAGTTTCATGCGACCCAGGAGCTACGAGCAGTACTTC
TRBV6-5	TRBJ1-1	TRBD1	.	CATPRGTGGSTEAFF	TGTGCCACCCCTCGTGGGACAGGTGGTTCCACTGAAGCTTTCTTT
TRBV6-1	TRBJ2-1	TRBD2	.	CASSDGLAANEQFF	TGTGCCAGCAGTGATGGACTAGCCGCCAATGAGCAGTTCTTC
TRBV28	TRBJ1-4	.	.	CASSLGGLGEKLFF	TGTGCCAGCAGTTTAGGTGGGCTCGGGGAAAAACTGTTTTTT
TRBV15	TRBJ2-7	TRBD1	once	CATWDSQGSYEQYF	TGTGCCACCTGGGACAGCCAGGGATCCTACGAGCAGTACTTC
TRBV29-1	TRBJ2-1	.	.	CSVELERTRDNEQFF	TGCAGCGTCGAACTAGAGCGGACCAGGGACAATGAGCAGTTCTTC
TRBV19	TRBJ1-6	.	.	CASSRQSNSPLHF	TGTGCCAGTAGTAGACAGAGCAATTCACCCCTCCACTTT
TRBV5-1	TRBJ2-2	.	.	CASSLAWAGRGELFF	TGCGCCAGCAGCTTGGCCTGGGCAGGCAGGGGGGAGCTGTTTTTT
TRBV27	TRBJ2-1	TRBD1	.	CASTPGQGHNEQFF	TGTGCCAGCACCCCGGGACAGGGGCACAATGAGCAGTTCTTC
TRBV9	TRBJ2-3	.	.	CASSTRQGGTDTQYF	TGTGCCAGCAGCACCCGACAGGGAGGGACAGATACGCAGTATTTT
TRBV4-2	TRBJ2-1	TRBD1	once	CASSQAGTAEGNEQFF	TGTGCCAGCAGCCAAGCCGGGACAGCCGAGGGCAATGAGCAGTTCTTC
TRBV10-2	TRBJ1-3	.	.	CASSMSGTGNTIYF	TGCGCCAGCAGTATGTCAGGGACTGGAAACACCATATATTTT
TRBV5-1	TRBJ2-5	.	few	CASSEGRETQYF	TGCGCCAGCAGCGAGGGACGAGAGACCCAGTACTTC
TRBV19	TRBJ1-6	.	.	CASSAQPGMGSPLHF	TGTGCCAGTAGTGCCCAACCAGGGATGGGCTCACCCCTCCACTTT
TRBV2	TRBJ1-1	.	.	CASSEREGNTEAFF	TGTGCCAGCAGTGAACGTGAGGGGAACACTGAAGCTTTCTTT
TRBV9	TRBJ2-2	.	.	CASSVGGSANTGELFF	TGTGCCAGCAGCGTAGGGGGTAGCGCTAACACCGGGGAGCTGTTTTTT
TRBV10-2	TRBJ2-7	.	once	CASSESIGGFIEQYF	TGCGCCAGCAGTGAGTCGATTGGGGGGTTTATCGAGCAGTACTTC
TRBV6-5	TRBJ2-7	TRBD1	few	CASSNPDRLTYEQYF	TGTGCCAGCAGTAACCCGGACAGGCTTACCTACGAGCAGTACTTC
TRBV19	TRBJ1-5	.	.	CASSIDRGQGQPQHF	TGTGCCAGTAGTATAGATCGGGGGCAGGGACAGCCCCAGCATTTT